These 21 T cell receptor beta chains were all obtained from the same sample, sequenced in a study of T-cell memory formation after mild COVID-19. Via MiXCR, TCRdb re-called the 5' RACE reads, giving one row per CDR3 protein. Seen here are around 440,000 distinct CDR3 sequences, 15% to 20% observed once, and the top ten hold 10% to 15%. Sequencing used PBMCs or a T cell subset sorted from them (not recorded which). The receptors originated from an adult woman who had mild COVID-19 (a few samples of this study predate the infection). Cell type and time point are not known.

This clonotype appeared a few times. The chain is built from TRBV5-1 and TRBJ2-3; TRBD2 matches 12 bases. The CDR3 contains 19 residues. Germline values: CDR1 SGHRS, CDR2 YFSETQ. V trimming: 2 bases; J trimming: 0 bases; junction bases outside the gene matches: 10. CDR3 DNA: TGCGCCAGCAGCTTAAAAGGACTAGCGGGGCCCACAAGCACAGATACGCAGTATTTT. Amino acids: CASSLKGLAGPTSTDTQYF.

This clonotype occurred a few times. This rearrangement joins TRBV4-3 to TRBJ2-7, with 10 bases lining up with TRBD2. The germline CDR1 and CDR2 sequences are LGHNA and YSLEER. V lost 0 bases and J lost 4; bases outside the gene matches: 3. The CDR3 runs 15 residues. This CDR3 reads CASSQEGSGGYEQYF. The CDR3 nucleotides read TGCGCCAGCAGCCAAGAGGGTAGCGGGGGGTACGAGCAGTACTTC.

Points on this clonotype: Mismatch with germline at one junction end may stem from a read error. The rearrangement uses TRBV7-6 and TRBJ2-5; weak D call: TRBD1 (5 bases). Germline V gene lookup returns CDR1 SGHVS and CDR2 FNYEAQ. The CDR3 is made up of 13 amino acids. The CDR3 DNA sequence: TGTGCCAGCAGTACGGACAACCAAGGGACCCAGTACTTC. Amino acids: CASSTDNQGTQYF.

The chain carries TRBV2 and TRBJ2-3, with TRBD2 matching 13 bases. Trimming removed 3 bases from V and 6 bases from J; junction bases left unmatched: 9. CDR1 is SNHLY and CDR2 is FYNNEI in the germline V gene. The CDR3 consists of 17 residues. The CDR3 DNA sequence: TGTGCCAGCAGTGATACTAGCGGGGGGGCGAAGAGGGATACGCAGTATTTT. The encoded protein is CASSDTSGGAKRDTQYF. Full variable domain (outside the CDR3, taken from reference TRBV2 and TRBJ2-3): EPEVTQTPSHQVTQMGQEVILRCVPISNHLYFYWYRQILGQKVEFLVSFYNNEISEKSEIFDDQFSVERPDGSNFTLKIRSTKLEDSAMYFCASSDTSGGAKRDTQYFGPGTRLTVL.

This clonotype came up many times. The genes are TRBV29-1 and TRBJ1-1, with D tentatively TRBD1 (5 bases). V lost 3 bases and J lost 3, with 17 bases in between. Germline CDR1 and CDR2: SQVTM and ANQGSEA. The CDR3 covers 15 residues. The CDR3 here is CSVEGRELGDTEAFF. DNA for the CDR3: TGCAGCGTTGAGGGGCGGGAGCTAGGCGACACTGAAGCTTTCTTT.

This clonotype was found a few times. The chain links TRBV7-9 to TRBJ2-1; D is undetermined. This CDR3 region has 13 residues. V lost 4 bases and J 5 bases, leaving 9 bases between the germline ends. In germline, CDR1 is SEHNR, CDR2 FQNEAQ (reference sequence). This chain's CDR3 is CASSSPWDNEQFF. DNA for the CDR3: TGTGCCAGCAGCTCGCCTTGGGACAATGAGCAGTTCTTC.

This clonotype turned up a few times. This chain joins TRBV15 and TRBJ2-3, with D perhaps TRBD1 or TRBD2 (5 bases each). This CDR3 is built from 19 residues. Germline values: CDR1 LNHNV, CDR2 YYDKDF (reference sequence). V lost 0 bases to trimming and J lost 6 bases, with 25 bases between them. The CDR3 DNA reads TGTGCCACCAGCAGAGATAAAGGGAAGCGGCTGACAGCTCCGGATACGCAGTATTTT. It encodes CATSRDKGKRLTAPDTQYF. The entire variable domain, with the rest obtained from reference TRBV15 and TRBJ2-3, is as follows: DAMVIQNPRYQVTQFGKPVTLSCSQTLNHNVMYWYQQKSSQAPKLLFHYYDKDFNNEADTPDNFQSRRPNTSFCFLDIRSPGLGDTAMYLCATSRDKGKRLTAPDTQYFGPGTRLTVL.

The table lists this clonotype with a count of one. The chain combines TRBV5-1 with TRBJ1-4; possibly TRBD1 for D (5 bases). Trimming took 4 bases from V and 4 from J, leaving 11 bases between them. There are 14 residues in the CDR3. CDR1 SGHRS and CDR2 YFSETQ come from the germline V gene. The DNA of the CDR3 is TGCGCCAGCAGCCCGAGACAGAATAATGAAAAACTGTTTTTT. It translates to CASSPRQNNEKLFF.

J is TRBJ1-2 and V is TRBV24-1, with a weak D call TRBD1 (6 bases). The CDR3 has 14 amino acids. Looked up from germline, CDR1 is KGHDR and CDR2 is SFDVKD. V lost 1 base, J lost 8 bases, and 13 bases lay in between. DNA of the CDR3: TGTGCCACCAGTGATTTTCGGCAGGGGAGAGGCTACACCTTC. This gives the protein CATSDFRQGRGYTF.

V usage is TRBV5-1 and J usage is TRBJ2-3; D perhaps matches TRBD1 (6 bases). V dropped 4 bases and J dropped 0 bases, with 15 bases sitting between them. In germline, CDR1 is SGHRS, CDR2 YFSETQ. CDR3 length: 16 residues. CDR3 sequence reads: CASSLQGQTSTDTQYF. The DNA for the CDR3 is TGCGCCAGCAGCCTCCAGGGGCAAACTAGCACAGATACGCAGTATTTT.

The sample holds a few counts of this clonotype. The genes are TRBV15 and TRBJ2-3, with 7 bases aligning to TRBD2. Germline V gene lookup returns CDR1 LNHNV and CDR2 YYDKDF (reference sequence). Trimming removed 0 bases from V and 1 base from J; junction bases left unmatched: 4. The CDR3 loop spans 16 amino acids. The CDR3 reads CATSREAGLRTDTQYF. In DNA, the CDR3 is TGTGCCACCAGCAGAGAAGCGGGACTACGCACAGATACGCAGTATTTT. Full variable domain (rest looked up from reference TRBV15 and TRBJ2-3): DAMVIQNPRYQVTQFGKPVTLSCSQTLNHNVMYWYQQKSSQAPKLLFHYYDKDFNNEADTPDNFQSRRPNTSFCFLDIRSPGLGDTAMYLCATSREAGLRTDTQYFGPGTRLTVL.

This clonotype was counted between two and nine times. V usage is TRBV12-3 or TRBV12-4 and J usage is TRBJ2-7; D unclear. This CDR3 spans 14 amino acids. Trimming removed 3 bases from V and 4 bases from J, with 13 bases in between. In nucleotides, the CDR3 is TGTGCCAGCAGTTTGTATGGGCCCGAATACGAGCAGTACTTC. Its protein is CASSLYGPEYEQYF.

The J gene is TRBJ1-3, the V gene TRBV20-1; no reliable D call. Germline CDR1 and CDR2: DFQATT and SNEGSKA (reference sequence). V dropped 3 bases and J dropped 0 bases, with 12 bases sitting between them. The CDR3 runs to 15 residues. The CDR3 DNA follows: TGCAGTGCTAGTGGTGACATGAGCTCTGGAAACACCATATATTTT. Translating gives CSASGDMSSGNTIYF.

This clonotype was recorded once. This chain connects TRBV12-3 or TRBV12-4 to TRBJ1-5; 7 bases align to TRBD1. The junction had 5 bases not matched to a gene; V was cut back by 6 bases and J by 0 bases. This CDR3 spans 15 amino acids. For the CDR3, the DNA is TGTGCCAGCAGCCGCGGACAGGTTAGCAATCAGCCCCAGCATTTT. Translation gives CASSRGQVSNQPQHF.

This chain connects TRBV5-4 to TRBJ2-7; no reliable D call. The CDR3 has 12 residues. V lost 4 bases, J lost 2 bases, and 7 bases lay in between. Germline V gene sequence: CDR1 SGHNT, CDR2 YYREEE (reference sequence). CDR3 loop: CASSHQTYEQYF. CDR3 coding DNA: TGTGCCAGCAGCCATCAGACCTACGAGCAGTACTTC.

This clonotype was detected a few times. The chain carries TRBV29-1 and TRBJ2-7; possibly TRBD1 for D (6 bases). Germline CDR1 and CDR2: SQVTM and ANQGSEA. V dropped 2 bases and J dropped 0 bases, with 14 bases sitting between them. This CDR3 spans 15 amino acids. This chain's CDR3 is CSVELLQGSSYEQYF. CDR3 bases: TGCAGCGTTGAATTGTTGCAGGGGAGCTCCTACGAGCAGTACTTC.

The rearrangement joins TRBV19 to TRBJ1-1; TRBD1 matches 7 bases. The CDR3 has 15 residues. Germline CDR1 is LNHDA and CDR2 is SQIVND (reference sequence). V shed 7 bases and J 8 bases; nucleotides not matched to a gene: 16. CDR3 amino acids: CASTLIRGQKREAFF. In DNA form, the CDR3 reads TGTGCCAGTACCCTTATACGGGGACAGAAGAGGGAAGCTTTCTTT.

This chain joins TRBV5-5 and TRBJ2-7, with D perhaps matching TRBD2 (5 bases). The CDR3 length is 13 residues. The V end was cut by 2 bases, the J end by 2 bases, with 8 bases between. Germline lookup yields CDR1 SGHKS and CDR2 YYEKEE (reference sequence). CDR3 sequence (DNA): TGTGCCAGCAGCTTAACAGCGGCCTACGAGCAGTACTTC. Encoded protein: CASSLTAAYEQYF. Looking up the rest from reference TRBV5-5 and TRBJ2-7 gives the full variable domain: DAGVTQSPTHLIKTRGQQVTLRCSPISGHKSVSWYQQVLGQGPQFIFQYYEKEERGRGNFPDRFSARQFPNYSSELNVNALLLGDSALYLCASSLTAAYEQYFGPGTRLTVT.

V usage is TRBV9 and J usage is TRBJ1-1; maybe TRBD1 (6 bases). The germline V and J ends were trimmed by 0 bases and 2 bases, with 11 bases remaining between them. This CDR3 is built from 15 residues. Germline V gene sequence: CDR1 SGDLS, CDR2 YYNGEE. CDR3 sequence (DNA): TGTGCCAGCAGCGTAGGAATCAGGGGTAACACTGAAGCTTTCTTT. Amino acids: CASSVGIRGNTEAFF.

This sequence joins TRBV4-2 and TRBJ1-6, with 8 bases aligning to TRBD1. Germline V lookup: CDR1 LGHNA, CDR2 YNFKEQ. The V and J ends lost 3 bases and 6 bases, in that order; junction bases with no gene match: 13. This CDR3 has 18 residues. The CDR3 spells CASSQAYMTGALNSPLHF. The CDR3 DNA is TGTGCCAGCAGCCAGGCGTACATGACAGGGGCTCTTAATTCACCCCTCCACTTT.

Points on this clonotype: No conserved phenylalanine or tryptophan ends this CDR3, so it is likely a read error. No DNA is shown, since the ends of the CDR3 on it are uncertain; the CDR3 is the one TCRdb lists. The chain joins TRBV4-1 to TRBJ2-5; the table's D call of TRBD1 was not tested on the DNA. The CDR3 adds up to 13 amino acids, both ends counted. Per germline, CDR1 MGHRA and CDR2 YSYEKL. CDR3 residues: CASSQDRGRDIWL.